These 23 T cell receptor beta chains were sequenced from one sample in a study of beta chain features in type 1 diabetes. The investigators reverse transcribed all of the isolated RNA, so they sequenced expressed TCRB transcripts. TCRdb's table, derived via immunoSEQ multiplex PCR, lists solely in-frame clones and lacks some. Among 200,000 to 250,000 clones listed, roughly 70% were seen once. The sequencing input was naive CD4+ T cells from blood. These receptors came from a man aged 25-40 years in good health.

This sequence joins TRBV10-3 and TRBJ2-5; either TRBD1 or TRBD2 may fit D (5 bases each). The CDR3 has 14 residues. Germline V gene sequence: CDR1 ENHRY, CDR2 SYGVKD. V lost 3 bases and J lost 5, with 13 bases in between. The CDR3 DNA reads as TGTGCCATCAGTGAAGGGGCTAGCAGGGAGACCCAGTACTTC. This encodes CAISEGASRETQYF.

This clone was found once. The rearrangement links TRBV7-2 to TRBJ1-1; 7 nucleotides align to TRBD1. The ends lost 6 bases at V and 5 bases at J; junction bases unmatched: 3. This CDR3 contains 12 residues. CDR1 SGHTA and CDR2 FQGNSA come from the germline V gene. Here the CDR3 reads CASRSTGTEAFF. The CDR3 DNA reads as TGTGCCAGCAGATCGACAGGGACTGAAGCTTTCTTT. The entire variable domain, with the rest obtained from reference TRBV7-2 and TRBJ1-1, is as follows: GAGVSQSPSNKVTEKGKDVELRCDPISGHTALYWYRQSLGQGLEFLIYFQGNSAPDKSGLPSDRFSAERTGGSVSTLTIQRTQQEDSAVYLCASRSTGTEAFFGQGTRLTVV.

The rearrangement links TRBV10-3 to TRBJ2-1, with 12 bases that match TRBD2. This CDR3 is built from 13 residues. CDR1 is ENHRY, CDR2 SYGVKD, per germline. V lost 6 bases to trimming and J lost 10 bases; unmatched junction nucleotides: 4. The CDR3 loop is CAISTSGRPEQFF. CDR3 in DNA: TGTGCCATCAGCACTAGCGGGAGGCCCGAGCAGTTCTTC.

This clone was counted once. The sample carries other DNA sequences with the same CDR3. The chain combines TRBV29-1 with TRBJ2-5, with 7 bases lining up with TRBD1. This CDR3 is 13 amino acids long. CDR1 and CDR2 from the germline V gene are SQVTM and ANQGSEA. J lost 1 base, V lost 3 bases, and 2 bases had no gene match. CDR3 residues: CSVEGQLQETQYF. The CDR3 region has the DNA TGCAGCGTTGAGGGACAGCTCCAAGAGACCCAGTACTTC.

The chain couples TRBV29-1 to TRBJ2-1, with 11 positions matching TRBD2. This CDR3 has 15 amino acids. The germline V gene encodes CDR1 SQVTM and CDR2 ANQGSEA. V lost 4 bases and J lost 3; bases outside the gene matches: 5. The chain's CDR3 is CSVAAGLAVYNEQFF. As DNA, the CDR3 is TGCAGCGTTGCCGCGGGACTAGCGGTCTACAATGAGCAGTTCTTC.

The J gene is TRBJ2-5, the V gene TRBV7-8, with D unresolved. CDR3 length: 12 residues. Germline CDR1 SGHVS, CDR2 FQNEAQ. Trimming pared 5 bases from V and 2 bases from J, leaving 6 bases between. The CDR3 here is CASSVEQETQYF. The CDR3 DNA reads as TGTGCCAGCAGCGTCGAACAAGAGACCCAGTACTTC.

This rearrangement joins TRBV5-1 to TRBJ2-3; D possibly corresponds to TRBD1 (5 bases). The CDR3 extends over 14 amino acids. CDR1 is SGHRS and CDR2 is YFSETQ in the germline V gene. V shed 4 bases and J shed 5 bases, with 14 bases lying between them. The CDR3 sequence is CASSEQQVLDTQYF. The CDR3 DNA reads TGCGCCAGCAGCGAACAACAGGTTTTAGATACGCAGTATTTT.

The CDR3: CASSPGGPQYEQYF. DNA for the CDR3: TGTGCCAGCAGCCCAGGGGGACCTCAATACGAGCAGTACTTC. V gene TRBV28 combines with J gene TRBJ2-7; 7 bases map to TRBD1. After removal of 6 bases from V and 4 bases from J, the junction contained 9 bases not matched to a gene. From germline, CDR1 is MDHEN and CDR2 SYDVKM. The length of the CDR3 is 14 residues.

The table lists this clone with a count of one. V usage is TRBV5-1 and J usage is TRBJ1-2, with D uncertain. The CDR3 consists of 13 residues. CDR1 and CDR2 (germline): SGHRS, YFSETQ. The ends were cut back, 5 bases at V and 2 bases at J, with 10 bases in the middle. The CDR3 sequence: CASRSKSNYGYTF. CDR3 DNA sequence: TGCGCCAGCAGGTCCAAGTCCAACTATGGCTACACCTTC.

This clone was detected only a few times. The rearrangement uses TRBV30 and TRBJ2-1, with unresolved D. Trimming pared 2 bases from V and 9 bases from J, leaving 8 bases between. CDR3 length equals 11 residues. The V gene's germline CDR1 is GTSNPN and CDR2 SVGIG (reference sequence). The CDR3 DNA follows: TGTGCCTGGAGTAAAGGCCTTGAGCAGTTCTTC. Its protein product is CAWSKGLEQFF. Full variable domain (rest looked up from reference TRBV30 and TRBJ2-1): SQTIHQWPATLVQPVGSPLSLECTVEGTSNPNLYWYRQAAGRGLQLLFYSVGIGQISSEVPQNLSASRPQDRQFILSSKKLLLSDSGFYLCAWSKGLEQFFGPGTRLTVL.

The count of this clone is one. The chain has TRBV7-9 and TRBJ2-3; D is perhaps TRBD2 (5 bases). CDR3 length: 13 amino acids. The V gene's germline CDR1 is SEHNR and CDR2 FQNEAQ (reference sequence). With 5 bases removed from V and 2 bases from J, the gap between germline ends came to 8 bases. The CDR3 is CASSKDFTDTQYF. The CDR3 DNA is TGTGCCAGCAGCAAGGACTTCACAGATACGCAGTATTTT.

CDR3 in amino acids: CAWTTVRETQYF. DNA for the CDR3: TGTGCCTGGACGACGGTCCGAGAGACCCAGTACTTC. V gene TRBV30 combines with J gene TRBJ2-5; D is ambiguous. The V gene's germline CDR1 is GTSNPN and CDR2 SVGIG (reference sequence). The CDR3 spans 12 residues. Trimming took off 4 bases at V and 4 bases at J, with 10 bases between the two ends.

Here the CDR3 DNA reads TGTGCTAGTGGAGGACTAGCGGGGAGGTCCTACAATGAGCAGTTCTTC. It specifies CASGGLAGRSYNEQFF. This sequence joins TRBV12-5 and TRBJ2-1, with 12 positions matching TRBD2. V lost 6 bases to trimming and J lost 1 base; unmatched junction nucleotides: 4. The CDR3 spans 16 residues. The germline V gene has CDR1 LGHNT and CDR2 FRNRAP.

The chain combines TRBV2 with TRBJ2-2; D is ambiguous. This CDR3 has 14 residues. Trimming removed 7 bases from V and 0 bases from J, with 9 bases in between. CDR1 SNHLY and CDR2 FYNNEI come from the germline V gene. CDR3 in DNA: TGTGCCAGCAATAGACAAGCGAACACCGGGGAGCTGTTTTTT. It is translated as CASNRQANTGELFF.

The chain employs TRBV25-1 and TRBJ2-3; D gene uncertain. CDR1 MGHDK and CDR2 SYGVNS come from the germline V gene. Trimming took off 0 bases at V and 1 base at J, with 8 bases between the two ends. CDR3 length: 15 amino acids. This CDR3 reads CASSEYGHGTDTQYF. The CDR3 DNA sequence: TGTGCCAGCAGTGAATACGGGCACGGCACAGATACGCAGTATTTT.

This clone occurred once. The chain uses TRBV28 and TRBJ1-2; D not resolved. V gave up 10 bases and J gave up 4 bases, with 7 bases separating them. CDR1 and CDR2 (germline): MDHEN, SYDVKM. The CDR3 sequence is 10 residues long. The CDR3 coding sequence is TGTGCCACCCAGCGCTATGGCTACACCTTC. This encodes CATQRYGYTF.

This clone was found a few times. The V call is TRBV5-1, the J call TRBJ2-5; D perhaps matches TRBD1 (5 bases). The germline V gene has CDR1 SGHRS and CDR2 YFSETQ. This CDR3 spans 12 amino acids. Between the trimmed V and J ends, which lost 2 bases and 3 bases, there was a span of 5 bases. The CDR3 here is CASSFREETQYF. The CDR3 bases are TGCGCCAGCAGCTTCAGGGAAGAGACCCAGTACTTC.

This clone came up a few times. A read error may account for a junction end that differs from germline. This chain uses TRBV30 with TRBJ2-5; tentatively, D is TRBD1 (6 bases). The CDR3 consists of 13 residues. Germline V gives CDR1 GTSNPN, CDR2 SVGIG (reference sequence). CDR3 protein: CACSRGHQETQYF. The CDR3 region has the DNA TGTGCCTGTTCCAGGGGCCACCAGGAGACCCAGTACTTC.

This chain connects TRBV30 to TRBJ1-5; 8 bases are shared with TRBD1. V lost 3 bases to trimming and J lost 7 bases; unmatched junction nucleotides: 8. This CDR3 spans 14 amino acids. The germline gives CDR1 GTSNPN, CDR2 SVGIG (reference sequence). The CDR3 reads CAWRGSGGLQPQHF. In DNA, the CDR3 is TGTGCCTGGAGAGGTTCAGGGGGCCTCCAGCCCCAGCATTTT.

This clone was detected only a few times. The chain employs TRBV5-8 and TRBJ2-1; unclear D gene. CDR3 length: 14 amino acids. CDR1 and CDR2 (germline): SGHTS, YDEGEE. V shed 2 bases and J shed 10 bases, with 16 bases lying between them. In nucleotides, the CDR3 is TGTGCCAGCAGCTTTGCGGTGCCTCTGGGAGAGCAGTTCTTC. The encoded protein is CASSFAVPLGEQFF.

The chain links TRBV9 to TRBJ2-3; a weak D match, TRBD2 (5 bases). The germline CDR1 and CDR2 sequences are SGDLS and YYNGEE. V was trimmed by 2 bases and J by 6 bases, leaving 16 bases between them. The CDR3 is 15 residues long. CDR3: CASSVRADPEDTQYF. Here the CDR3 DNA reads TGTGCCAGCAGCGTGCGAGCGGACCCGGAGGATACGCAGTATTTT.

This clone showed up just a few times. This chain links TRBV10-3 with TRBJ2-3; weak D call: TRBD2 (5 bases). Germline CDR1 ENHRY, CDR2 SYGVKD. V lost 7 bases and J lost 2, with 13 bases in between. This CDR3 region has 14 residues. The CDR3 region has the DNA TGTGCCATCACCGTTGGTAGCGACACAGATACGCAGTATTTT. As protein: CAITVGSDTDTQYF.

This clone was seen a single time. The CDR3 is CASSSSVAANNEQFF. The CDR3 DNA is TGTGCCAGCAGTTCGTCCGTAGCGGCCAACAATGAGCAGTTCTTC. This rearrangement joins TRBV27 to TRBJ2-1; perhaps TRBD2 as D (6 bases). Germline V CDR1 and CDR2: MNHEY, SMNVEV (reference sequence). The CDR3 consists of 15 residues. Trimming took 4 bases from V and 5 from J, leaving 15 bases between them.